This is a list of T cell receptor beta chains from one sample in a study of PD-1 blockade in classical Hodgkin lymphoma. The table came from immunoSEQ multiplex PCR; TCRdb's copy has only in-frame clones and leaves some out. This table has some 150,000 clones, about four fifths appearing once. Sequenced here: peripheral blood mononuclear cells (PBMCs), sampled before the second cycle of nivolumab. The source of these receptors is a human donor with classical Hodgkin lymphoma. Both conserved end residues are part of each CDR3. A D gene is named only where the DNA matches it firmly. Rows give clone size only sometimes, using once, few, many, or a class for an expanded clone.

CDR3: CAWSRGVGGNEQFF
DNA: TGTGCCTGGAGTCGGGGAGTGGGCGGGAATGAGCAGTTCTTC
V: TRBV30
size: -
J: TRBJ2-1
D: -

CDR3: CASSDGAGGGYEQYF
DNA: TGTGCCAGCAGTGATGGAGCGGGTGGTGGCTACGAGCAGTACTTC
V: TRBV2
size: -
J: TRBJ2-7
D: -

CDR3: CASGLGRGETQYF
DNA: TGTGCTAGTGGCCTGGGCCGGGGGGAGACCCAGTACTTC
V: TRBV12-5
size: once
J: TRBJ2-5
D: -

CDR3: CASSSPGTGRQETQYF
DNA: TGTGCCAGCAGTTCGCCGGGGACAGGGCGGCAAGAGACCCAGTACTTC
V: TRBV6-6
size: -
J: TRBJ2-5
D: TRBD1

CDR3: CASSRQVQETQYF
DNA: TGTGCCAGCAGTAGACAGGTGCAAGAGACCCAGTACTTC
V: TRBV6-6
size: -
J: TRBJ2-5
D: -

CDR3: CASSLTKDTQYF
DNA: TGTGCCAGCAGCCTTACCAAGGATACGCAGTATTTT
V: TRBV7-2
size: once
J: TRBJ2-3
D: -

CDR3: CASSIRQAPDLEQYF
DNA: TGTGCCAGCAGCATAAGACAGGCGCCGGATTTGGAGCAGTACTTC
V: TRBV7-9
size: -
J: TRBJ2-7
D: -

CDR3: CASSPRDFTEAFF
DNA: TGTGCCAGTAGTCCCCGGGACTTTACTGAAGCTTTCTTT
V: TRBV19
size: -
J: TRBJ1-1
D: -

CDR3: CASSPGTDTQYF
DNA: TGTGCCAGCTCACCAGGGACAGATACGCAGTATTTT
V: TRBV18
size: -
J: TRBJ2-3
D: -

CDR3: CASSLYLQETQYF
DNA: TGTGCCAGCAGCTTGTACCTTCAAGAGACCCAGTACTTC
V: TRBV5-6
size: -
J: TRBJ2-5
D: -

CDR3: CASSYEALYEQYF
DNA: TGTGCCAGCAGTTACGAGGCCTTGTACGAGCAGTACTTC
V: TRBV6-5
size: -
J: TRBJ2-7
D: -

CDR3: CASSQGPGVRQPQHF
DNA: TGTGCCAGCAGCCAAGGTCCCGGAGTTCGGCAGCCCCAGCATTTT
V: TRBV14
size: -
J: TRBJ1-5
D: -

CDR3: CASSLYRTFDEKLFF
DNA: TGTGCCAGCAGCTTGTACAGGACCTTTGACGAAAAACTGTTTTTT
V: TRBV5-6
size: -
J: TRBJ1-4
D: -

CDR3: CASSPGGSRLSDSPLHF
DNA: TGTGCCAGCAGCCCGGGGGGGTCGAGGTTATCTGATTCACCCCTCCACTTT
V: TRBV9
size: -
J: TRBJ1-6
D: -

CDR3: CASSKFPGPNYGYTF
DNA: TGTGCCAGCAGCAAATTCCCAGGGCCTAACTATGGCTACACCTTC
V: TRBV21-1
size: -
J: TRBJ1-2
D: -

CDR3: CASDLEGAYSNQPQHF
DNA: TGTGCCAGTGACTTGGAGGGCGCTTATAGCAATCAGCCCCAGCATTTT
V: TRBV19
size: -
J: TRBJ1-5
D: -

CDR3: CASSLGQGQETQYF
DNA: TGTGCCAGCAGTTTGGGGCAGGGTCAAGAGACCCAGTACTTC
V: TRBV28
size: -
J: TRBJ2-5
D: -

CDR3: CASSTRDARHGYTF
DNA: TGTGCCAGCAGCACACGGGACGCTCGCCATGGCTACACCTTC
V: TRBV9
size: few
J: TRBJ1-2
D: -

CDR3: CASRLGVNTEAFF
DNA: TGCGCCAGCAGGTTGGGGGTTAACACTGAAGCTTTCTTT
V: TRBV10-2
size: -
J: TRBJ1-1
D: -

CDR3: CASSLDRGSTGELFF
DNA: TGTGCCAGCAGCTTAGACAGGGGAAGCACCGGGGAGCTGTTTTTT
V: TRBV11-2
size: -
J: TRBJ2-2
D: -

CDR3: CASSLNSPYEQYF
DNA: TGTGCCAGCAGCTTAAATTCCCCCTACGAGCAGTACTTC
V: TRBV7-9
size: -
J: TRBJ2-7
D: -

CDR3: CASSLGQGNGYTF
DNA: TGTGCCAGCAGCTTAGGACAGGGTAATGGCTACACCTTC
V: TRBV7-3
size: -
J: TRBJ1-2
D: TRBD1

CDR3: CASSVAQGEVGYTF
DNA: TGTGCCAGCAGCGTGGCTCAGGGCGAGGTTGGCTACACCTTC
V: TRBV9
size: -
J: TRBJ1-2
D: -

CDR3: CASSPQGNTDTQYF
DNA: TGTGCCAGCAGTCCGCAGGGGAACACAGATACGCAGTATTTT
V: TRBV6-4
size: few
J: TRBJ2-3
D: -

CDR3: CASSPGLAQTYEQYF
DNA: TGCGCCAGCAGTCCGGGACTAGCGCAAACCTACGAGCAGTACTTC
V: TRBV10-2
size: -
J: TRBJ2-7
D: TRBD2

CDR3: CASSADSLNTGELFF
DNA: TGTGCCAGTAGTGCGGACAGTTTGAACACCGGGGAGCTGTTTTTT
V: TRBV19
size: -
J: TRBJ2-2
D: -

CDR3: CASSEGLWGWETQYF
DNA: TGTGCCAGCAGCGAAGGCCTTTGGGGTTGGGAGACCCAGTACTTC
V: TRBV9
size: few
J: TRBJ2-5
D: -

CDR3: CASSLDLVYGYTF
DNA: TGTGCCAGCAGCTTAGATCTTGTCTATGGCTACACCTTC
V: TRBV11-2
size: -
J: TRBJ1-2
D: -

CDR3: CASSGTASTDTQYF
DNA: TGTGCCAGCAGTGGGACAGCAAGCACAGATACGCAGTATTTT
V: TRBV27
size: -
J: TRBJ2-3
D: TRBD1

CDR3: CASSPPTQMVGELFF
DNA: TGTGCCAGCTCACCACCAACTCAGATGGTCGGGGAGCTGTTTTTT
V: TRBV18
size: -
J: TRBJ2-2
D: -

CDR3: CSWTRVDNEQFF
DNA: TGCAGTTGGACTAGGGTGGACAATGAGCAGTTCTTC
V: TRBV29-1
size: -
J: TRBJ2-1
D: TRBD2

CDR3: CAISSRGDGYTF
DNA: TGTGCCATCTCTAGTCGCGGGGACGGCTACACCTTC
V: TRBV10-3
size: -
J: TRBJ1-2
D: -

CDR3: CSVGPGQGAEKLFF
DNA: TGCAGCGTAGGACCGGGACAGGGGGCAGAAAAACTGTTTTTT
V: TRBV29-1
size: -
J: TRBJ1-4
D: TRBD1

CDR3: CASSPSGANVLTF
DNA: TGTGCCAGCAGCCCGAGTGGGGCCAACGTCCTGACTTTC
V: TRBV7-3
size: -
J: TRBJ2-6
D: -

CDR3: CASRDRGYEQYF
DNA: TGTGCCAGCAGGGACAGGGGCTACGAGCAGTACTTC
V: TRBV2
size: few
J: TRBJ2-7
D: TRBD1

CDR3: CASSLSEPGWQGRGNTIYF
DNA: TGTGCCAGCAGCTTGTCGGAACCGGGGTGGCAGGGTCGGGGAAACACCATATATTTT
V: TRBV5-4
size: -
J: TRBJ1-3
D: -

CDR3: CASSLVGGSDTQYF
DNA: TGCGCCAGCAGCTTGGTAGGGGGGTCAGATACGCAGTATTTT
V: TRBV5-1
size: -
J: TRBJ2-3
D: -

CDR3: CASSYSQAGYGYTF
DNA: TGTGCCAGCAGTTACTCGCAAGCCGGCTATGGCTACACCTTC
V: TRBV6-6
size: -
J: TRBJ1-2
D: -